The source of this TCR beta chain is a study of radiotherapy plus CTLA-4 blockade in lung cancer. Overall study findings and caveats: Tumor-derived TCR clones expanded in blood after radiotherapy plus ipilimumab. Among reported predictors of response, early blood T cell clone dynamics with interferon-beta performed best.

Comment on this clone: The antigen remains undetermined.

Some clones are missing from TCRdb's copy, which holds only in-frame ones; the method was immunoSEQ multiplex PCR. The profile shows approximately 90,000 clones, 83% of them singletons. After removal of 3 bases from V and 7 bases from J, the junction contained 4 bases not matched to a gene. The CDR3 covers 13 residues. In germline, CDR1 is SQVTM, CDR2 ANQGSEA. The TCR comes from a human donor with non-small cell lung cancer who had stable disease on radiotherapy plus ipilimumab. V gene TRBV29-1 combines with J gene TRBJ2-1; 9 bases map to TRBD1. The input for sequencing was peripheral blood, taken from a patient treated with radiotherapy plus ipilimumab. The CDR3 coding sequence is TGCAGCGTTGACTTGGACAGGGGAAATGAGCAGTTCTTC. It codes for CSVDLDRGNEQFF.